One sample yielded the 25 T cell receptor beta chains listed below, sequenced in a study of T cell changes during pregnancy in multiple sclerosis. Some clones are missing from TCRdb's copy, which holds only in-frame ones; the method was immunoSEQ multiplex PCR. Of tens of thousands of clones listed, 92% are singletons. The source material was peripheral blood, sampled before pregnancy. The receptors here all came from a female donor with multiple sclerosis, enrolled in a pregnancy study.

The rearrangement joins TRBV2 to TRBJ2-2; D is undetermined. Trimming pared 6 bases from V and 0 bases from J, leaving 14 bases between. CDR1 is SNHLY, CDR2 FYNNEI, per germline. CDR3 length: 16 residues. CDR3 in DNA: TGTGCCAGCAGCCCCATTTCTATCGCGAACACCGGGGAGCTGTTTTTT. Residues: CASSPISIANTGELFF.

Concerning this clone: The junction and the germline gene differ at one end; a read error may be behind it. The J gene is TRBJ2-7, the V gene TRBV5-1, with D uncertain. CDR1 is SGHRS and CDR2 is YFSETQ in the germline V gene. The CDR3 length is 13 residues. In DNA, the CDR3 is TGCGCCAGCAGCTTGGACAGTTCCTGCGAGCAGTACTTC. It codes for CASSLDSSCEQYF.

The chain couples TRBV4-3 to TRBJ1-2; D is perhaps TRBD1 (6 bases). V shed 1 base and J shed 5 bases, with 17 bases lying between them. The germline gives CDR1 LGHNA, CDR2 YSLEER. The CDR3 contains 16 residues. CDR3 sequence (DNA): TGCGCCAGCAGCCAAGGGGCCGCAGGGGATGGGTATGGCTACACCTTC. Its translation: CASSQGAAGDGYGYTF.

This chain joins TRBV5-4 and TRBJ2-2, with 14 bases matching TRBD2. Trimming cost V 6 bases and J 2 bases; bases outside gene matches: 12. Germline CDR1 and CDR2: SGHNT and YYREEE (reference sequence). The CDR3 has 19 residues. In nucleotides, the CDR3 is TGTGCCAGCAACTTAAACGGGACTAGCGGGAGTGGAAACACCGGGGAGCTGTTTTTT. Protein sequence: CASNLNGTSGSGNTGELFF.

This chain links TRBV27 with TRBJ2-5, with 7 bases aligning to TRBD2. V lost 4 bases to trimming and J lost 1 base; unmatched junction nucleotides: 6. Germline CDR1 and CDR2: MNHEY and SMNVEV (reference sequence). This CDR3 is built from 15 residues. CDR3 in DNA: TGTGCCAGCAGTTCAAAGCGGGGTTTCCAAGAGACCCAGTACTTC. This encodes CASSSKRGFQETQYF.

The DNA for the CDR3 is TGTGCCAGCAGCGGACGGACTGCTGTTGGCTACACCTTC. This sequence encodes CASSGRTAVGYTF. The chain joins TRBV7-2 to TRBJ1-2; D uncertain. Deletions cut 5 bases from V and 7 bases from J, with 14 bases between. This CDR3 has 13 amino acids. Germline assignment: CDR1 SGHTA and CDR2 FQGNSA.

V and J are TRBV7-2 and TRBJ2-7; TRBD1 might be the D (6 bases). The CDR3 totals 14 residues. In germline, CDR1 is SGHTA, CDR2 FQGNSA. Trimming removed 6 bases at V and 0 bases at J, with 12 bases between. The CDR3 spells CASRRTVLSYEQYF. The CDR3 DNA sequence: TGTGCCAGCAGACGGACAGTCCTCTCCTACGAGCAGTACTTC.

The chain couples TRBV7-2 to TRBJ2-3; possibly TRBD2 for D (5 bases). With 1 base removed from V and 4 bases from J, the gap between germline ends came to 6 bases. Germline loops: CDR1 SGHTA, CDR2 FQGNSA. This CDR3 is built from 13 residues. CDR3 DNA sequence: TGTGCCAGCAGCTTAGAGGGAGCAGATACGCAGTATTTT. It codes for CASSLEGADTQYF. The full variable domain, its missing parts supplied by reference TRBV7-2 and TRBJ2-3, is GAGVSQSPSNKVTEKGKDVELRCDPISGHTALYWYRQSLGQGLEFLIYFQGNSAPDKSGLPSDRFSAERTGGSVSTLTIQRTQQEDSAVYLCASSLEGADTQYFGPGTRLTVL.

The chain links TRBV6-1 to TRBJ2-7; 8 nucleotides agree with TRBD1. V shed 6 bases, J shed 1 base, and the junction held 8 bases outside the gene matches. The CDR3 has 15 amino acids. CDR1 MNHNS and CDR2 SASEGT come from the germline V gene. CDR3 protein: CASRTDRGNSYEQYF. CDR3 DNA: TGTGCCAGCAGGACTGACAGGGGTAATTCCTACGAGCAGTACTTC.

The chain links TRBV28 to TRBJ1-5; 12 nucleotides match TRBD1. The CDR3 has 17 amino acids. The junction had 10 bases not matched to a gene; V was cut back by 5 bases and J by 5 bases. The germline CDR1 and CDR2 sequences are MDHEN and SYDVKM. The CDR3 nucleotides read TGTGCCAGCAGTGTTGGGACAGGGGGCGCGTGGGATCAGCCCCAGCATTTT. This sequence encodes CASSVGTGGAWDQPQHF.

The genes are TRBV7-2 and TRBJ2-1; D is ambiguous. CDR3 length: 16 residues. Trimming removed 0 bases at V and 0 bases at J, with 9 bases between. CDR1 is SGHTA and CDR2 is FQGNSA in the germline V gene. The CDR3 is CASSLAGLGSYNEQFF. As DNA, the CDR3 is TGTGCCAGCAGCTTAGCTGGGCTGGGCTCCTACAATGAGCAGTTCTTC.

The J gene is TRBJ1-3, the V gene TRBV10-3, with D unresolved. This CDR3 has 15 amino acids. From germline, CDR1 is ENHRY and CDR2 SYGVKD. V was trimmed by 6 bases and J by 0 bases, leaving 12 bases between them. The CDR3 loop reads CAIRSSVNSGNTIYF. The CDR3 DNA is TGTGCCATCAGATCCTCGGTCAACTCTGGAAACACCATATATTTT.

This CDR3 reads CASSLLTGADEQFF. Written as DNA, the CDR3 is TGTGCCAGCAGTTTATTGACAGGGGCCGATGAGCAGTTCTTC. The chain uses TRBV28 and TRBJ2-1; 8 nucleotides align to TRBD1. The CDR3 spans 14 residues. Trimming removed 1 base from V and 8 bases from J; junction bases left unmatched: 4. Per the germline V gene, CDR1 is MDHEN and CDR2 is SYDVKM.

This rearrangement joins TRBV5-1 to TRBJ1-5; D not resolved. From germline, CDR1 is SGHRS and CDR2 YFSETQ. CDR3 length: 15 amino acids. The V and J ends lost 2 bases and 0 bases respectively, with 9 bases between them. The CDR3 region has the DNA TGCGCCAGCAGCTTCGACGGGAATAGCAATCAGCCCCAGCATTTT. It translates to CASSFDGNSNQPQHF.

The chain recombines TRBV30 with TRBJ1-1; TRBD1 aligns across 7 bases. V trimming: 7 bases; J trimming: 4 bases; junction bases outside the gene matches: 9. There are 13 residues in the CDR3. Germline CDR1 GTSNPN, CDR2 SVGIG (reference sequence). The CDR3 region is CAFTLHRGTEAFF. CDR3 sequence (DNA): TGTGCCTTCACACTTCACAGGGGCACTGAAGCTTTCTTT.

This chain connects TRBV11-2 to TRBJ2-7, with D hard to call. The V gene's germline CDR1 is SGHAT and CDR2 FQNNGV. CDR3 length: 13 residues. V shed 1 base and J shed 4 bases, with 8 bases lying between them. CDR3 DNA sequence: TGTGCCAGCAGCTTAGTCCCTCTTTACGAGCAGTACTTC. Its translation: CASSLVPLYEQYF. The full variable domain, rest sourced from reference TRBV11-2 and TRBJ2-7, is EAGVAQSPRYKIIEKRQSVAFWCNPISGHATLYWYQQILGQGPKLLIQFQNNGVVDDSQLPKDRFSAERLKGVDSTLKIQPAKLEDSAVYLCASSLVPLYEQYFGPGTRLTVT.

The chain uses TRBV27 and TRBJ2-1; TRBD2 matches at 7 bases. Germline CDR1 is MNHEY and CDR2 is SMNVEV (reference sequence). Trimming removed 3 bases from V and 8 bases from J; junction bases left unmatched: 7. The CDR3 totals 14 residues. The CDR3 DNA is TGTGCCAGCAGTTTGGGGAGGGCCCGGGATGAGCAGTTCTTC. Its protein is CASSLGRARDEQFF.

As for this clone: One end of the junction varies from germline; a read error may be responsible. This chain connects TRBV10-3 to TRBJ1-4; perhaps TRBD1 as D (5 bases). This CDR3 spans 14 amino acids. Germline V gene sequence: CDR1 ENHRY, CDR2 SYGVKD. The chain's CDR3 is CAIRKGSTSEKLFF. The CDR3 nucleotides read TGTGCCATCAGAAAGGGGTCGACTAGTGAAAAACTGTTTTTT.

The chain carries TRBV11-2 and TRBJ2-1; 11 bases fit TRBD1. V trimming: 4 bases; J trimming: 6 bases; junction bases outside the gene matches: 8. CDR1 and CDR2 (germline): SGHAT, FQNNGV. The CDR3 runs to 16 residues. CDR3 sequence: CASSSQTGTGGNEQFF. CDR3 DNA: TGTGCCAGCAGCTCCCAAACCGGGACAGGGGGCAATGAGCAGTTCTTC.

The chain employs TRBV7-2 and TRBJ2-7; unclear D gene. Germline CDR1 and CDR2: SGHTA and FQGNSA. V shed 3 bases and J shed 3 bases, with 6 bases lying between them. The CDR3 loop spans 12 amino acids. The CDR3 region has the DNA TGTGCCAGCAGCTTGAACGGCTACGAGCAGTACTTC. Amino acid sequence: CASSLNGYEQYF.

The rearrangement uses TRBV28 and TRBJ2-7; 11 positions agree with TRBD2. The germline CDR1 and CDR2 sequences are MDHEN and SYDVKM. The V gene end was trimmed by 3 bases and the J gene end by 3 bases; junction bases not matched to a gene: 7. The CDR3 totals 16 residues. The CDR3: CASSFAPGLADYEQYF. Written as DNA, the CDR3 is TGTGCCAGCAGTTTCGCCCCGGGACTAGCGGACTACGAGCAGTACTTC.

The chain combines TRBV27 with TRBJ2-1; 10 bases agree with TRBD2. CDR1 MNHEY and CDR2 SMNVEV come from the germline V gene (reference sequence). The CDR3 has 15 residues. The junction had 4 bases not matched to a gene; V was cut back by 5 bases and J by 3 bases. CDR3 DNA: TGTGCCAGCAGTACCGGGACTAGCGTCTACAATGAGCAGTTCTTC. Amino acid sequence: CASSTGTSVYNEQFF.

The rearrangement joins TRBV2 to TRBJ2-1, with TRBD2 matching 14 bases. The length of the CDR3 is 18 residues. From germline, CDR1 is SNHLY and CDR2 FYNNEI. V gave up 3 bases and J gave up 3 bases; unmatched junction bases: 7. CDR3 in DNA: TGTGCCAGCAGTGATCTCTATGGGACTAGCGGGAGCTACAATGAGCAGTTCTTC. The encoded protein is CASSDLYGTSGSYNEQFF.

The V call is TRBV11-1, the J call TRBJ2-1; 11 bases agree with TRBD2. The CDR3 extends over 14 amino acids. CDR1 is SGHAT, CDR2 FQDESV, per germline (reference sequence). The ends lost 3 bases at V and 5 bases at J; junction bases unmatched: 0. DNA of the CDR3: TGTGCCAGCAGCTTGGGACTAGCGGACAATGAGCAGTTCTTC. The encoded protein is CASSLGLADNEQFF.

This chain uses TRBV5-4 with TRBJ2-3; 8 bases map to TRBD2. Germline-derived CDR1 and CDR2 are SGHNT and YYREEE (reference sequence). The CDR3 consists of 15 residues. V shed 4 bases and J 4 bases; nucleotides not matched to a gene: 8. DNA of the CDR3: TGTGCCAGCAGCCCGAGCGGGAGTAAGGCAGATACGCAGTATTTT. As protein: CASSPSGSKADTQYF.